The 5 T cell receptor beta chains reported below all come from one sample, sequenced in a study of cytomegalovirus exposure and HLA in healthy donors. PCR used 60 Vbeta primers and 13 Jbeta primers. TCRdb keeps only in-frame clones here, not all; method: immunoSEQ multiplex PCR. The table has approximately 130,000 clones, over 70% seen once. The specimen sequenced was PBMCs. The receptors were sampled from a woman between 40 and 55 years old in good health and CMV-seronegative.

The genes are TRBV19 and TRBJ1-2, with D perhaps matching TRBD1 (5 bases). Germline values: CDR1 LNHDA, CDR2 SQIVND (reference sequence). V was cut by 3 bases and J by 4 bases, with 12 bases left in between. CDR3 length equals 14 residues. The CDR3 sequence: CASSMGTEGYGYTF. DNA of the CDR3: TGTGCCAGTAGTATGGGGACGGAGGGCTATGGCTACACCTTC.

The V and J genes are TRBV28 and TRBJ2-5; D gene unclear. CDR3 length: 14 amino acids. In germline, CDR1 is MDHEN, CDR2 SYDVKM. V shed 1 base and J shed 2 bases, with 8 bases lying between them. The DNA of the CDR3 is TGTGCCAGCAGTTTATTTGCTCTACAAGAGACCCAGTACTTC. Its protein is CASSLFALQETQYF.

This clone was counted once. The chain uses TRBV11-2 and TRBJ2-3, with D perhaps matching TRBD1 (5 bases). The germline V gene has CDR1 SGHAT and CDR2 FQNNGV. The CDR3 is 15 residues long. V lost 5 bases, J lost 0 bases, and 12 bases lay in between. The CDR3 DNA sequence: TGTGCCAGCAGCCGACAGCTAACTAGCACAGATACGCAGTATTTT. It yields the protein CASSRQLTSTDTQYF.

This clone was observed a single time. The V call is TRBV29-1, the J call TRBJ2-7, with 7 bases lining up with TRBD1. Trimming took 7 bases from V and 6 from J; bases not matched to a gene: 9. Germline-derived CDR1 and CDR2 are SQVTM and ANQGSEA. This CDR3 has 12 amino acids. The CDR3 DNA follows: TGCAGCGGTGGGAGACAGGGCGGCGAGCAGTACTTC. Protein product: CSGGRQGGEQYF.

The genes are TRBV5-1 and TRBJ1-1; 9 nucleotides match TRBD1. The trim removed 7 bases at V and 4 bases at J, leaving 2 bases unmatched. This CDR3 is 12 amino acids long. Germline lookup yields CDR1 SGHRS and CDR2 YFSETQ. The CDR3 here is CASQTGGTEAFF. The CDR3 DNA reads TGCGCCAGCCAGACAGGGGGCACTGAAGCTTTCTTT. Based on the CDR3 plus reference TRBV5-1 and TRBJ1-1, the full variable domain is KAGVTQTPRYLIKTRGQQVTLSCSPISGHRSVSWYQQTPGQGLQFLFEYFSETQRNKGNFPGRFSGRQFSNSRSEMNVSTLELGDSALYLCASQTGGTEAFFGQGTRLTVV.